These T cell receptor beta chains were read from a single sample in a study of identical twins. One entry per CDR3 protein results from TCRdb running MiXCR on the 5' RACE reads. The sample contains more than 1.5 million distinct CDR3 sequences, under 35% of which appear only once. The source material was cord blood. Receptor source: a newborn girl in good health. The CDR3 runs from the conserved cysteine through the conserved F or W. Fields, in order: D gene, V gene, CDR3 protein. A D gene is named only where the DNA matches it firmly.

D gene: TRBD2; V gene: TRBV6-5; CDR3 protein: CASSYVGGRANTDTQYF
D gene: NA; V gene: TRBV5-1; CDR3 protein: CASSLATRGTGELFF
D gene: TRBD2; V gene: TRBV11-2; CDR3 protein: CASTGLAASYNEQFF
D gene: NA; V gene: TRBV10-2; CDR3 protein: CASSESRDLATQYF
D gene: NA; V gene: TRBV6-1; CDR3 protein: CASRFRMTPSYEQYF
D gene: TRBD2; V gene: TRBV4-2; CDR3 protein: CASSQDRTSGAYQETQYF
D gene: NA; V gene: TRBV6-1; CDR3 protein: CASRTGTRMNTEAFF
D gene: TRBD1; V gene: TRBV20-1; CDR3 protein: CSASRGTGSNGYTF
D gene: NA; V gene: TRBV19; CDR3 protein: CASSIPGGRIYNSPLHF
D gene: NA; V gene: TRBV6-6; CDR3 protein: CASSRINLAKNIQYF
D gene: NA; V gene: TRBV6-1; CDR3 protein: CAGQGYWPPYNEQFF
D gene: NA; V gene: TRBV28; CDR3 protein: CASRRSQSGETQYF
D gene: TRBD2; V gene: TRBV13; CDR3 protein: CASGTSGTYEQYF
D gene: TRBD1; V gene: TRBV7-8; CDR3 protein: CASSSNMGQAYNEQFF
D gene: TRBD2; V gene: TRBV27; CDR3 protein: CASSSGTSHTDTQYF
D gene: NA; V gene: TRBV6-6; CDR3 protein: CASSYSRGEEAKNIQYF
D gene: NA; V gene: TRBV10-1; CDR3 protein: CASSETLRGARNEQFF
D gene: TRBD1; V gene: TRBV2; CDR3 protein: CASSERQGAGELFF
D gene: NA; V gene: TRBV7-2; CDR3 protein: CASSLKGSEKLFF
D gene: NA; V gene: TRBV11-1; CDR3 protein: CASSSRQFTEAFF
D gene: TRBD1; V gene: TRBV29-1; CDR3 protein: CSVGDRGLYEQYF
D gene: NA; V gene: TRBV7-2; CDR3 protein: CASSGVGMNTEAFF
D gene: NA; V gene: TRBV6-6; CDR3 protein: CASSYATPYEQYF
D gene: NA; V gene: TRBV6-1; CDR3 protein: CASGAFSNQPQHF
D gene: TRBD1; V gene: TRBV20-1; CDR3 protein: CSAGQGGANEKLFF
D gene: TRBD2; V gene: TRBV5-5; CDR3 protein: CASRGGTYASYNEQFF
D gene: TRBD2; V gene: TRBV13; CDR3 protein: CASSYLSGIGNEQYF
D gene: NA; V gene: TRBV12-3/TRBV12-4; CDR3 protein: CASSNSASSYNEQFF
D gene: NA; V gene: TRBV7-6; CDR3 protein: CASSVIASTDTQYF
D gene: NA; V gene: TRBV5-1; CDR3 protein: CASSPLGGTEAFF
D gene: NA; V gene: TRBV27; CDR3 protein: CASSLLGGVAFF
D gene: NA; V gene: TRBV3-1; CDR3 protein: CASSLDGRGNTEAFF
D gene: TRBD1; V gene: TRBV24-1; CDR3 protein: CATSDAPGQGSNEQYF
D gene: NA; V gene: TRBV9; CDR3 protein: CASSVALGSVYEQYF
D gene: NA; V gene: TRBV7-2; CDR3 protein: CASSLDVPTQYF
D gene: NA; V gene: TRBV28; CDR3 protein: CASSHPGSSSYEQYF
D gene: TRBD1; V gene: TRBV7-2; CDR3 protein: CASSLTSTTGGAYGYTF